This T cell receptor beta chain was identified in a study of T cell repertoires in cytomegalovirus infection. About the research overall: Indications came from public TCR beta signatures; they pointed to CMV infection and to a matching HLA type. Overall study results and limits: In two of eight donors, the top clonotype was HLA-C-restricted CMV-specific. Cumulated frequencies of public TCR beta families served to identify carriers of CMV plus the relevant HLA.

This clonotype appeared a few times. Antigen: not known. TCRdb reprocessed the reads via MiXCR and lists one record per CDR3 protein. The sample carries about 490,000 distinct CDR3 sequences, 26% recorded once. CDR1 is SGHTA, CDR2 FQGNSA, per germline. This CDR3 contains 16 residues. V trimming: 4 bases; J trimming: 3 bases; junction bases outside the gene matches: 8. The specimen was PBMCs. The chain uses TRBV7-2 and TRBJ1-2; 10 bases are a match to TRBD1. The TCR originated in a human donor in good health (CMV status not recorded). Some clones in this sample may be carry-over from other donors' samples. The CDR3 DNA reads TGTGCCAGCAGCTCCGGGACAGGGGCTTTAGACTATGGCTACACCTTC. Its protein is CASSSGTGALDYGYTF.